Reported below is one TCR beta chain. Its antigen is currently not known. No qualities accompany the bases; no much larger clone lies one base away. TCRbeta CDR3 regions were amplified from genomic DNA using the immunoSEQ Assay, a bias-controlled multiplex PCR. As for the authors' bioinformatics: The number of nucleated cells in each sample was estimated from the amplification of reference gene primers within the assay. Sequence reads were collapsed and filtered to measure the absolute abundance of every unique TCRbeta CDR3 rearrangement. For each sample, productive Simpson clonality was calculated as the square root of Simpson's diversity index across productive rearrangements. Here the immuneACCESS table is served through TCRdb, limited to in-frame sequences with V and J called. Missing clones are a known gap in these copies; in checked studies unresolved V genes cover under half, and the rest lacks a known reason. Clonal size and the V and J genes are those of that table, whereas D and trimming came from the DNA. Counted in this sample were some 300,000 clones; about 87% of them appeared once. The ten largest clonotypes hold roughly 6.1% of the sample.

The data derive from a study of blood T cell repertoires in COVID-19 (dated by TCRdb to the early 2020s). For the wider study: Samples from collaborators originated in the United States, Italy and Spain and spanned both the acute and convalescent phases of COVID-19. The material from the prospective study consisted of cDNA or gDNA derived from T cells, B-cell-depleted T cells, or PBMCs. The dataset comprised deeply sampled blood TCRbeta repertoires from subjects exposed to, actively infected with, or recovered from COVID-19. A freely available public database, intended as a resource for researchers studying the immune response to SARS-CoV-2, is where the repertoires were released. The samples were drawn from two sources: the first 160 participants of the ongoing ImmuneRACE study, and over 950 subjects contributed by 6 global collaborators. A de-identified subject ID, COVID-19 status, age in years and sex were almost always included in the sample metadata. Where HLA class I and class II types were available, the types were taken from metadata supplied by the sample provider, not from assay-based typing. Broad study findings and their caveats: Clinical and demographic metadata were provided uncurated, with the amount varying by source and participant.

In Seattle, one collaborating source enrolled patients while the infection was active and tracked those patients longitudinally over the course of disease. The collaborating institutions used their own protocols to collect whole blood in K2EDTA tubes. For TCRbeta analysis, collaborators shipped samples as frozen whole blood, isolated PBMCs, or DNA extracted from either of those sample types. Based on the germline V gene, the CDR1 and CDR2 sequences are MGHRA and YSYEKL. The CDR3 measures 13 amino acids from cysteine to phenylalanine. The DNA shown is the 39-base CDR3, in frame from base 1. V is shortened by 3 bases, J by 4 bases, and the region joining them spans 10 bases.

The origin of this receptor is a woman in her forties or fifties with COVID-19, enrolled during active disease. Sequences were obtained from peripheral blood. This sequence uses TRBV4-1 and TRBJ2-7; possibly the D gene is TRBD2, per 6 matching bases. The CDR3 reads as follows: CASSQGGRYEQYF. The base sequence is TGCGCCAGCAGCCAGGGGGGTCGGTACGAGCAGTACTTC.